This T cell receptor beta chain came from a study of beta chain features in type 1 diabetes. General study findings and limits: People with Type 1 diabetes carried modestly yet significantly shorter TCRB CDR3s in all four CD4+ subsets.

Every donor had blood drawn once into heparin, roughly 120 mL on average. As every portion of the isolated RNA was reverse transcribed, the sequencing read expressed TCRB transcripts. Produced via immunoSEQ multiplex PCR; TCRdb's table is partial and in-frame only. Of 600,000 to 700,000 clones listed, roughly an eighth are singletons. Looked up from germline, CDR1 is MNHEY and CDR2 is SVGAGI. The CDR3 has 16 residues. The V and J ends lost 1 base and 4 bases respectively, with 15 bases between them. To note about this clone: The antigen is unknown.

The source material was naive CD4+ T cells from blood. The sequence derives from a man aged 25 to 45 with type 1 diabetes. V usage is TRBV6-5 and J usage is TRBJ2-3; D is unresolved. CDR3 nucleotides: TGTGCCAGCAGTTACTTCGGAAGGGCCGGTTCAGATACGCAGTATTTT. Translation: CASSYFGRAGSDTQYF.